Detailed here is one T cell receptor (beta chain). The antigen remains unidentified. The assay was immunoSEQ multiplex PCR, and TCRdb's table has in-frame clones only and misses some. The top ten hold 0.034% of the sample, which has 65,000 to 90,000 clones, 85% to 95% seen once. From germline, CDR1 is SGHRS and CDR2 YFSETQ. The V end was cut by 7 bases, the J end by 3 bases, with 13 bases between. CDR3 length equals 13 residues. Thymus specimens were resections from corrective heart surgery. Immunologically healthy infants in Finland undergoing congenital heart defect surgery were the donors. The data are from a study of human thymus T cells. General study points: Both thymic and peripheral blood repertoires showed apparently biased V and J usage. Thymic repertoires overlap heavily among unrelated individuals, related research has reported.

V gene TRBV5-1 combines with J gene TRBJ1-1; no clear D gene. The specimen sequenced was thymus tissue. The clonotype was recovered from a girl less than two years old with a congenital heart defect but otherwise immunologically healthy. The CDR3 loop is CASGRGRDTEAFF. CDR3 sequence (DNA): TGCGCCAGCGGTCGGGGAAGGGACACTGAAGCTTTCTTT.